This is a list of T cell receptor beta chains from one sample in a study of blood T cell repertoires in COVID-19. Clones were read by immunoSEQ multiplex PCR, and TCRdb kept only the in-frame ones, dropping some. The sample carries tens of thousands of clones, about 80% recorded once. The specimen sequenced was peripheral blood. All receptors come from a man over 45 with active or convalescent COVID-19. CDR3s include the opening cysteine and the closing phenylalanine or tryptophan. D genes are given only for firm matches. Rows may omit the clone size; those that give it use once, few, many or a size class.

- | - | TRBJ1-2 | TRBV6-1 | TGTGCCAGCAGTGAAGGGGTGACAGTTGTCTATGGCTACACCTTC | CASSEGVTVVYGYTF
TRBD2 | - | TRBJ2-7 | TRBV5-1 | TGCGCCAGCAGCTTCAGCGGGGGGGCCATCGAGCAGTACTTC | CASSFSGGAIEQYF
TRBD2 | - | TRBJ2-2 | TRBV11-3 | TGTGCCAGCAGCCAAACGACTAGCGGGTCCGGGGAGCTGTTTTTT | CASSQTTSGSGELFF
- | - | TRBJ2-7 | TRBV6-2/TRBV6-3 | TGTGCCAGCAGCCTCAGTTACTACGAGCAGTACTTC | CASSLSYYEQYF
- | - | TRBJ1-3 | TRBV14 | TGTGCCAGCAGCACCCCGGGGGGCCGCTCTGGAAACACCATATATTTT | CASSTPGGRSGNTIYF
- | - | TRBJ1-1 | TRBV6-1 | TGTGCCAGCAGTGAACGAACTTTCACTGAAGCTTTCTTT | CASSERTFTEAFF
TRBD1 | - | TRBJ1-4 | TRBV27 | TGTGCCAGCAGTTTATCCCCCGGGACAGGCCCGGGAAAACTGTTTTTT | CASSLSPGTGPGKLFF
TRBD2 | - | TRBJ2-3 | TRBV9 | TGTGCCAGCAGCGTGGACCCTAGCGGGGGGGCAGATACGCAGTATTTT | CASSVDPSGGADTQYF
TRBD1 | - | TRBJ1-6 | TRBV7-9 | TGTGCCAGCGAGACAGGGATCGAGAATTCACCCCTCCACTTT | CASETGIENSPLHF
- | few | TRBJ2-7 | TRBV30 | TGTGCCTGGAGCTCCGTGGAGGAGATCTCCTACGAGCAGTACTTC | CAWSSVEEISYEQYF
- | - | TRBJ2-6 | TRBV28 | TGTGCCAGCAGTCCTTATAGCTCTGGGGCCAACGTCCTGACTTTC | CASSPYSSGANVLTF
TRBD1 | once | TRBJ1-5 | TRBV7-2 | TGTGCCAGCAGCCACCCCGGGACAGGTAACGGACTGGGCAATCAGCCCCAGCATTTT | CASSHPGTGNGLGNQPQHF
TRBD1 | few | TRBJ1-5 | TRBV29-1 | TGCAGCGTGGCCGGGACAGGGGATCAGCCCCAGCATTTT | CSVAGTGDQPQHF
- | - | TRBJ2-5 | TRBV3-1/TRBV3-2 | TGTGCCAGCAGCCACGGAGGACAGAGCCAAGAGACCCAGTACTTC | CASSHGGQSQETQYF
- | few | TRBJ2-7 | TRBV7-2 | TGTGCCAGCAGCTTAGTGGGCCTCTACGAGCAGTACTTC | CASSLVGLYEQYF
- | few | TRBJ2-7 | TRBV11-2 | TGTGCCAGCAGCTTTATGGCCGTAAGTGAGCAGTACTTC | CASSFMAVSEQYF
- | - | TRBJ1-2 | TRBV19 | TGTGCCAGTAGTATAGAACTACAGGCGACGGGCTACACCTTC | CASSIELQATGYTF